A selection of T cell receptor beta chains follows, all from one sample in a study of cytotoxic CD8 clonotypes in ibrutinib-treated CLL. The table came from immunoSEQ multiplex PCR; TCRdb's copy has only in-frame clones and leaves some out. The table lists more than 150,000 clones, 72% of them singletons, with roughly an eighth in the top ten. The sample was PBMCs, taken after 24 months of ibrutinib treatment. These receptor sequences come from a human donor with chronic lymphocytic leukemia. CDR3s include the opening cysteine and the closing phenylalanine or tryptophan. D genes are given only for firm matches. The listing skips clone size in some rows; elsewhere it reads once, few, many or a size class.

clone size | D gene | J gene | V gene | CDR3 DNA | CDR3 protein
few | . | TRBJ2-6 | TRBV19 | TGTGCCAGTAGTATGTGGCAGGTGAATGGGGCCAACGTCCTGACTTTC | CASSMWQVNGANVLTF
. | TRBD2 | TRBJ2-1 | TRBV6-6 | TGTGCCAGCTCCGGGAGGGAAAGGGACAATGAGCAGTTCTTC | CASSGRERDNEQFF
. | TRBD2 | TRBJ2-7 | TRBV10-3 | TGTGCCATCAGTGCTAGCGGGAGGGACTACGAGCAGTACTTC | CAISASGRDYEQYF
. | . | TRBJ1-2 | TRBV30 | TGTGCCTGGAGTACCTACCTTACAGGGTTTGGCTACACCTTC | CAWSTYLTGFGYTF
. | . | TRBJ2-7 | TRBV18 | TGTGCCAGCTCACCAGAGGTAGGGGAACACGTCTACGAGCAGTACTTC | CASSPEVGEHVYEQYF
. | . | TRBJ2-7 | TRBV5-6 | TGTGCCAGCAGCTTTGGGAACTCCTACGAGCAGTACTTC | CASSFGNSYEQYF
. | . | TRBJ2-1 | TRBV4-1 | TGCGCCAGCAGCCAAGTGGCCACGGTGGGCAATGAGCAGTTCTTC | CASSQVATVGNEQFF
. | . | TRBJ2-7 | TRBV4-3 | TGCGCCAGCAGCCAGTCCCTAACCTACGAGCAGTACTTC | CASSQSLTYEQYF
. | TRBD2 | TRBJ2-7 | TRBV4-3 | TGCGCCAGCAGCCAAGATACGGGCGGGAGTCGCCCTTACGAGCAGTACTTC | CASSQDTGGSRPYEQYF
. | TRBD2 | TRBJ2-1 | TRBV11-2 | TGTGCCAGCAGCCCGGGGGGAGCGGGATGGAATGAGCAGTTCTTC | CASSPGGAGWNEQFF
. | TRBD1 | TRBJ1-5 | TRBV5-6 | TGTGCCAGCAGCCCCGGACAGGGCGGTCAGCCCCAGCATTTT | CASSPGQGGQPQHF
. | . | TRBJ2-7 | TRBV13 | TGTGCCAGCAGCTACGGTTCCTACGAGCAGTACTTC | CASSYGSYEQYF
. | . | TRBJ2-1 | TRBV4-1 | TGCGCCAGCAGCCACCTGGGGCTCACCCCCTACAATGAGCAGTTCTTC | CASSHLGLTPYNEQFF
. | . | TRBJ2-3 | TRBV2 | TGTGCCAGCAGGGAAACTACCCTGAGCACAGATACGCAGTATTTT | CASRETTLSTDTQYF
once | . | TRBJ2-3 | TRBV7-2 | TGTGCCAGCAGCTTAGGCGACGGAACAGATACGCAGTATTTT | CASSLGDGTDTQYF
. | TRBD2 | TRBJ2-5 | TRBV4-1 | TGCGCCAGCAGCCGCGGGACTAGCGATCAAGAGACCCAGTACTTC | CASSRGTSDQETQYF
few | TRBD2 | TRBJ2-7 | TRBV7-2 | TGTGCCAGCAGCTTCTCGACTAGCGGGGACGAGCAGTACTTC | CASSFSTSGDEQYF
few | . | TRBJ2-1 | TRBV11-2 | TGTGCCAGCAGCAATGGACCTTACAATGAGCAGTTCTTC | CASSNGPYNEQFF
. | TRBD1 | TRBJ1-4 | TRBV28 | TGTGCCAGCAGGAGGACAGGGAGTAATGAAAAACTGTTTTTT | CASRRTGSNEKLFF
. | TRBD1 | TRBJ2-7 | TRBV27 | TGTGCCAGCAGTACCCCGACAGGGCTTGTGGTGCACGAGCAGTACTTC | CASSTPTGLVVHEQYF
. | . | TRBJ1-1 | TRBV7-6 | TGTGCCAGCAGCTTAGGGACAGCGAACACTGAAGCTTTCTTT | CASSLGTANTEAFF
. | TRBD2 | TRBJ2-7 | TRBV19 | TGTGCCAGTAGTATTGGCGGGAGGGCCCCCCTCTTC | CASSIGGRAPLF
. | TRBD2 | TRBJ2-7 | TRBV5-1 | TGCGCCAGCAGCTTGGCCGGGACTAGCGGGGGCGAGCAGTACTTC | CASSLAGTSGGEQYF
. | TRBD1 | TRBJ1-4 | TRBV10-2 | TGCGCCAGCAGTGAACAGGGGAGAAAACTGTTTTTT | CASSEQGRKLFF
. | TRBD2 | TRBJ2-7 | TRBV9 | TGTGCCAGCAGCGCCAACTTCGGGACTAGCGGGAAGACCTACGAGCAGTACTTC | CASSANFGTSGKTYEQYF
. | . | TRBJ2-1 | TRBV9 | TGTGCCAGCAGCGTAGGGTTAGCTTCCTACAATGAGCAGTTCTTC | CASSVGLASYNEQFF
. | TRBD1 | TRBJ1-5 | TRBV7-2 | TGTGCCAGCAGCAAGTCCGGGACAGGTTATAATCAGCCCCAGCATTTT | CASSKSGTGYNQPQHF
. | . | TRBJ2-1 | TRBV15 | TGTGCCACCAGCAGAGATGGACTACCCTACAATGAGCAGTTCTTC | CATSRDGLPYNEQFF
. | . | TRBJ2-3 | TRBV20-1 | TGCAGTGCAACCAGGGGACGGACGCAGTATTTT | CSATRGRTQYF
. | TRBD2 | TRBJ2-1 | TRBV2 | TGTGCCAGCACCAGCGGGAGCATACTTAGCTCCTACAATGAGCAGTTCTTC | CASTSGSILSSYNEQFF
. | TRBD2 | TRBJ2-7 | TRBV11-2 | TGTGCCAGCAGCGATGCCCGAAGACTAGCGGTCTACGAGCAGTACTTC | CASSDARRLAVYEQYF
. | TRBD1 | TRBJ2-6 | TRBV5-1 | TGCGCCAGCAGCGGACAGGGGGCTTATCTATTTGGGGCCAACGTCCTGACTTTC | CASSGQGAYLFGANVLTF
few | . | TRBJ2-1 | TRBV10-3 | TGTGCCATCGGAAACAATGAGCAGTTCTTC | CAIGNNEQFF
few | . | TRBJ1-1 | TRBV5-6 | TGTGCCAGCACCTACAGGGAGGACACTGAAGCTTTCTTT | CASTYREDTEAFF
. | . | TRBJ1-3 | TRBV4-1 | TGCGCCAGCAGCCATCAGACAGTTTCTGGAAACACCATATATTTT | CASSHQTVSGNTIYF
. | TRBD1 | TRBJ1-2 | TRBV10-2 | TGCGCCAGCAGCCTCGATATGGACAGGGTAGGCGGCTACACCTTC | CASSLDMDRVGGYTF